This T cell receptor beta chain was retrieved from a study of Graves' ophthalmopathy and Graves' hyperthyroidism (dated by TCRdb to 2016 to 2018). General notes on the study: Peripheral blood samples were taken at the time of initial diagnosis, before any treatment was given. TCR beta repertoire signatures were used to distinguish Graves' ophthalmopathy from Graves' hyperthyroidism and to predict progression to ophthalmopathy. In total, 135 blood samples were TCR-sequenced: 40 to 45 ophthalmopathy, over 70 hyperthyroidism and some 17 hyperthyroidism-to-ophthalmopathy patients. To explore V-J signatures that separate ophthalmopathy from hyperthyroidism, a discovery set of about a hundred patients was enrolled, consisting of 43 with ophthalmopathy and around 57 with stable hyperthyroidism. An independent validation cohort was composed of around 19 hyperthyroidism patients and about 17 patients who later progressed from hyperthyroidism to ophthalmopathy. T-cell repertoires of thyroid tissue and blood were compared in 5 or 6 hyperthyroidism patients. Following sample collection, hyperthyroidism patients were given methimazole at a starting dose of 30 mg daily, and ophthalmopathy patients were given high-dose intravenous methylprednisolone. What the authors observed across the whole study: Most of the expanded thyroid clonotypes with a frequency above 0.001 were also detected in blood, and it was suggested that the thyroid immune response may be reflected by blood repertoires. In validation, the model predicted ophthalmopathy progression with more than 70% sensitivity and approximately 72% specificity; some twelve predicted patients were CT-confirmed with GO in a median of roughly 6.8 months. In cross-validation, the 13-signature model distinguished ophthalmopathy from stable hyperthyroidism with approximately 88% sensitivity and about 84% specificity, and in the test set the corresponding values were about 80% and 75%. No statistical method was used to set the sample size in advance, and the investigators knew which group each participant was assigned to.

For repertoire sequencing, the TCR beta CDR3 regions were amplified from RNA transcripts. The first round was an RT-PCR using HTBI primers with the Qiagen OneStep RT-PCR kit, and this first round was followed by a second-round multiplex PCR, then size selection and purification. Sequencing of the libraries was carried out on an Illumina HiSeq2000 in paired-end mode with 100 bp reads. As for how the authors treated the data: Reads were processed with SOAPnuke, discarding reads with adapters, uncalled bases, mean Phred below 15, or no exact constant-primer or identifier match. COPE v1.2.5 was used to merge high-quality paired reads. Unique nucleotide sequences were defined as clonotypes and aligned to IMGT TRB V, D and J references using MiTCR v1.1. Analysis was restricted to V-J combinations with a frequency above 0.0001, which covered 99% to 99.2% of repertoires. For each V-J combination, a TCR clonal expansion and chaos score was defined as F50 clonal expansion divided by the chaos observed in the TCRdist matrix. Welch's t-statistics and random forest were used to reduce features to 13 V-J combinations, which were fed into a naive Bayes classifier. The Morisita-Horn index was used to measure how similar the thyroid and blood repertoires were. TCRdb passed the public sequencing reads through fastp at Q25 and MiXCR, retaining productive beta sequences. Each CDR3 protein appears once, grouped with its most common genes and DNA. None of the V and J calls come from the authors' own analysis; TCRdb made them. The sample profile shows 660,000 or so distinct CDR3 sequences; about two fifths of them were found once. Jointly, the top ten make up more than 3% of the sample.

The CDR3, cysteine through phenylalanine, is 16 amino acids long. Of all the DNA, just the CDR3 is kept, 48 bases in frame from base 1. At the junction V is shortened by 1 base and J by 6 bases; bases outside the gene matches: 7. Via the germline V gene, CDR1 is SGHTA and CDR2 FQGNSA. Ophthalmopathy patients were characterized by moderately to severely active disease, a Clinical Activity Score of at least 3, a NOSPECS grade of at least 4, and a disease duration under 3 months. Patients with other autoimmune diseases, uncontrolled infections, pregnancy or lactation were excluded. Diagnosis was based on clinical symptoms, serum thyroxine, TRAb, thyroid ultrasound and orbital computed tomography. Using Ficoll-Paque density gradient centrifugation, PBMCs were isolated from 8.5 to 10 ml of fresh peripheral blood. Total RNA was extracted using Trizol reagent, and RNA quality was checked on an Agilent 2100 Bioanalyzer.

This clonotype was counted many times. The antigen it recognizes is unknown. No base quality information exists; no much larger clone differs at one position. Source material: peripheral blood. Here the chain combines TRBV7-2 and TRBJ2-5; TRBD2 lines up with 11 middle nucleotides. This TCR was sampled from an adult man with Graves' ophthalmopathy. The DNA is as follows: TGTGCCAGCAGCTTAGGAGCTAGCGGGAGGTTGAAGACCCAGTACTTC. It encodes CASSLGASGRLKTQYF. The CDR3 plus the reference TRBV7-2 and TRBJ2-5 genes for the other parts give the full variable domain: GAGVSQSPSNKVTEKGKDVELRCDPISGHTALYWYRQSLGQGLEFLIYFQGNSAPDKSGLPSDRFSAERTGGSVSTLTIQRTQQEDSAVYLCASSLGASGRLKTQYFGPGTRLLVL.